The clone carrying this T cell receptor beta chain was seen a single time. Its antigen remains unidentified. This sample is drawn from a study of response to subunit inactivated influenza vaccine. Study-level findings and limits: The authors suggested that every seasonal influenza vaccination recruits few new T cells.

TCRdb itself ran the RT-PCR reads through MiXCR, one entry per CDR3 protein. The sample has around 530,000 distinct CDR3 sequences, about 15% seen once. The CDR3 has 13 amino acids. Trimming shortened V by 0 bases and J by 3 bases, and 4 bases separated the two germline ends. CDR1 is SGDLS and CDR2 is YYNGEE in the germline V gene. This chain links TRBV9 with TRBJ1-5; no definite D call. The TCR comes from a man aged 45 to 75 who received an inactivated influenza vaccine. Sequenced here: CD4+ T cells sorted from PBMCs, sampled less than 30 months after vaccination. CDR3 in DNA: TGTGCCAGCAGCGTAGGGAACAATCAGCCCCAGCATTTT. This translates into CASSVGNNQPQHF.